This T cell receptor (beta chain) was documented in a study of blood T cell repertoires in COVID-19. V lost 1 base and J 1 base, leaving 9 bases between the germline ends. The CDR3 runs to 15 residues. From germline, CDR1 is MGHRA and CDR2 YSYEKL. Assignment of participants to cohorts was predicated upon participant-reported clinical history. Assay used: immunoSEQ multiplex PCR; TCRdb lists only in-frame clones, some missing. Found here are roughly 250,000 clones, approximately 90% of them singletons; the top ten hold approximately 9%. V and J are TRBV4-1 and TRBJ2-3; maybe TRBD1 (6 bases). The TCR originated in a man aged 40-55 years who had recovered from COVID-19. The specimen was PBMCs or T cells enriched from blood (not recorded which). The CDR3 sequence is CASSQGRGGTDTQYF. Written as DNA, the CDR3 is TGCGCCAGCAGCCAAGGCAGGGGCGGCACAGATACGCAGTATTTT.